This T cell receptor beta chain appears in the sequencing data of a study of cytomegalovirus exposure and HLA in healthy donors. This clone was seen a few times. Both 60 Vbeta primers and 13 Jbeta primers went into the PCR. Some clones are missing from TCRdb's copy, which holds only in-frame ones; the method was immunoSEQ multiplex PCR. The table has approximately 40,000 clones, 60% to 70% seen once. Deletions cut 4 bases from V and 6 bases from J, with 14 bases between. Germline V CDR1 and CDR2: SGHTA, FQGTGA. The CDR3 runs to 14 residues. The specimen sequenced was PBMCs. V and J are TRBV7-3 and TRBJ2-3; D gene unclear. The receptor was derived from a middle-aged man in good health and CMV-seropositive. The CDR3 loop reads CASSYDPGRDTQYF. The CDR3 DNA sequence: TGTGCCAGCAGCTACGATCCAGGTCGGGATACGCAGTATTTT.